Listed below are T cell receptor beta chains from one sample, sequenced in a study of blood T cell repertoires in COVID-19. Measured with immunoSEQ multiplex PCR; TCRdb has only the in-frame clones, and not every one. The top ten hold 3% to 4.5% of the sample, which has about 150,000 clones, over 60% seen once. Specimen: peripheral blood. The receptors shown here come from a woman older than 75 with acute or convalescent COVID-19. The CDR3 runs from the conserved cysteine through the conserved F or W. A D gene is named only where the DNA matches it firmly. A clone size is listed for some rows: how often the clone was seen (once, few, many), or a class if it is expanded.

TRBV9	TRBD1	NA	TRBJ1-5	TGTGCCAGCCCCGGATCCCGCAACCATGGGACAGGGTTTCCTCAGCCCCAGCATTTT	CASPGSRNHGTGFPQPQHF
TRBV18	NA	once	TRBJ1-2	TGTGCCAGCTCACCATATTGGCAGGGGAACTATGGCTACACCTTC	CASSPYWQGNYGYTF
TRBV5-1	TRBD1	NA	TRBJ1-2	TGCGCCAGCAGCTTTCTACAGGGGGGCGGTGGCTACACCTTC	CASSFLQGGGGYTF
TRBV11-3	NA	NA	TRBJ1-1	TGTGCCAGCAGCCCGCTGGCGGGCACTTCAGAAGCTTTCTTT	CASSPLAGTSEAFF
TRBV5-6	TRBD1	NA	TRBJ1-2	TGTGCCAGCAGCTTGTTTCTGGGGACAGGGGGCGCGGTCAATGGCTACACCTTC	CASSLFLGTGGAVNGYTF
TRBV3-1/TRBV3-2	TRBD1	NA	TRBJ2-7	TGTGCCAGCAGCCAACGTCCACCCGGGACAGGGAGCTCCTACGAGCAGTACTTC	CASSQRPPGTGSSYEQYF
TRBV5-1	NA	NA	TRBJ1-2	TGCGCCAGCAGCCTCGGACAGAACTATGGCTACACCTTC	CASSLGQNYGYTF
TRBV7-9	TRBD1	NA	TRBJ1-5	TGTGCCAGCAGCTTCAAGGGGGCTGAGAATCAGCCCCAGCATTTT	CASSFKGAENQPQHF
TRBV5-1	NA	NA	TRBJ2-3	TGCGCCAGCAGCTTGGGGACTGAAGATACGCAGTATTTT	CASSLGTEDTQYF
TRBV29-1	NA	NA	TRBJ1-5	TGCAGCGGTCAGGGGAGCAATCAGCCCCAGCATTTT	CSGQGSNQPQHF
TRBV6-5	TRBD1	once	TRBJ2-6	TGTGCCAGCAAGCCGACAGGGACTGGGGCCAACGTCCTGACTTTC	CASKPTGTGANVLTF
TRBV6-5	TRBD1	NA	TRBJ1-2	TGTGCCAGCAGTAAGCCGGGACAGCCTAACTATGGCTACACCTTC	CASSKPGQPNYGYTF
TRBV7-9	NA	NA	TRBJ2-5	TGTGCCAGCAGCTACTGGACACCTGGAGAGACCCAGTACTTC	CASSYWTPGETQYF
TRBV7-3	NA	NA	TRBJ2-5	TGTGCCAGCAGCCCGGGATCTCCGGGGGAGGCCCAGTACTTC	CASSPGSPGEAQYF
TRBV5-1	NA	NA	TRBJ2-7	TGCGCCAGCAGCTTGGAGGAGGGTTCCTACGAGCAGTACTTC	CASSLEEGSYEQYF
TRBV30	TRBD1	few	TRBJ1-5	TGTGCCTGGGGCCCGGGGACAGGGTCCCAGCCCCAGCATTTT	CAWGPGTGSQPQHF
TRBV18	TRBD1	NA	TRBJ1-5	TGTGCCAGCTCCCCCGGGACAGGCAACAATCAGCCCCAGCATTTT	CASSPGTGNNQPQHF
TRBV25-1	TRBD1	NA	TRBJ1-2	TGTGCCAGCAGTGAAGGTTGGGGACAGCTGAACTATGGCTACACCTTC	CASSEGWGQLNYGYTF
TRBV4-3	NA	NA	TRBJ2-7	TGCGCCAGCAGCCAGAACAGTGGCTACGAGCAGTACTTC	CASSQNSGYEQYF
TRBV6-5	NA	NA	TRBJ2-7	TGTGCCAGCAGTCGACACACCCCCAGGGCCAACGAGCAGTACTTC	CASSRHTPRANEQYF
TRBV19	TRBD1	NA	TRBJ1-5	TGTGCCAGTAGTACCCGGACAGGGGAGGGTCAGCCCCAGCATTTT	CASSTRTGEGQPQHF
TRBV5-1	TRBD1	NA	TRBJ1-3	TGCGCCAGCAGTCCACAGGGGGAGGTAAACACCATATATTTT	CASSPQGEVNTIYF
TRBV7-2	NA	NA	TRBJ2-7	TGTGCCAGCAGTCTAATACAGAGCTCCTACGAGCAGTACTTC	CASSLIQSSYEQYF
TRBV5-1	NA	once	TRBJ1-1	TGCGCCAGCAGCTTGGGGGGCTACGGCGGGGACACTGAAGCTTTCTTT	CASSLGGYGGDTEAFF
TRBV19	NA	NA	TRBJ1-1	TGTGCCAGTAGTATGTGGGGAGGGGACACTGAAGCTTTCTTT	CASSMWGGDTEAFF
TRBV28	TRBD2	NA	TRBJ2-7	TGTGCCAGCGGGACTAGCGGGAAAACCTACGAGCAGTACTTC	CASGTSGKTYEQYF
TRBV7-9	TRBD1	few	TRBJ1-4	TGTGCCAGCAGCCGACAGGGGGCAACTAATGAAAAACTGTTTTTT	CASSRQGATNEKLFF
TRBV2	NA	once	TRBJ2-4	TGTGCCAGCAGTGAAGGGCCGCAGAGGGCCAAAAACATTCAGTACTTC	CASSEGPQRAKNIQYF
TRBV12-5	TRBD1	NA	TRBJ2-1	TGTGCTAGTCAGGGACAGGGGGTCGCCTACAATGAGCAGTTCTTC	CASQGQGVAYNEQFF
TRBV13	TRBD1	NA	TRBJ1-3	TGTGCCAGCAGCCAAATGGAACAGGGGCTTTCGGGAAACACCATATATTTT	CASSQMEQGLSGNTIYF
TRBV7-3	NA	NA	TRBJ1-1	TGTGCCAGCAGCTTAACAGGTCAGGCCGGAGCTTTCTTT	CASSLTGQAGAFF
TRBV6-5	NA	NA	TRBJ2-3	TGTGCCAGCAGTTACTGGGGGGTTTGGGCAGATACGCAGTATTTT	CASSYWGVWADTQYF
TRBV10-3	TRBD2	NA	TRBJ2-3	TGTGCCATCAGTGAAACTAGCGGGGGGGCTTCCACAGATACGCAGTATTTT	CAISETSGGASTDTQYF
TRBV5-1	TRBD1	NA	TRBJ2-1	TGCGCCAGCAGCTTGGAGGACAGGGTTTCCCACAATGAGCAGTTCTTC	CASSLEDRVSHNEQFF
TRBV27	NA	NA	TRBJ1-2	TGTGCCAGCCGTCATGGGGCAGGGCAATATGGCTACACCTTC	CASRHGAGQYGYTF
TRBV19	TRBD2	few	TRBJ2-2	TGTGCCAGTAGTATAGAAGGGAGGGCAGGGAGCACCGGGGAGCTGTTTTTT	CASSIEGRAGSTGELFF
TRBV18	NA	once	TRBJ1-4	TGTGCCAGCTCACCACCGGGGCAGGATAATGAAAAACTGTTTTTT	CASSPPGQDNEKLFF
TRBV29-1	TRBD2	once	TRBJ2-7	TGCAGCGCCGAGGGCCCTAGCGGACCCCCCTACGAGCAGTACTTC	CSAEGPSGPPYEQYF
TRBV30	NA	NA	TRBJ1-6	TGTGCCTGGAGTCCGAGACTTTATTCACCCCTCCACTTT	CAWSPRLYSPLHF
TRBV19	NA	NA	TRBJ1-2	TGTGCCAGTAGTATGAGGGGGAAGAACTATGGCTACACCTTC	CASSMRGKNYGYTF
TRBV4-2	TRBD1	NA	TRBJ1-2	TGTGCCAGCAGCCAAACTCCGGGACAGAACTATGGCTACACCTTC	CASSQTPGQNYGYTF
TRBV6-5	NA	NA	TRBJ2-3	TGTGCCACATTCTCCAGGGTTGTCGGAACGCAGTATTTT	CATFSRVVGTQYF
TRBV6-1	NA	NA	TRBJ2-4	TGTGCCAGCAGTGAAACCATAGACAAAAACATTCAGTACTTC	CASSETIDKNIQYF